This T cell receptor beta chain came from a study of blood T cell repertoires in COVID-19. Repertoires were generated with immunoSEQ multiplex PCR, while TCRdb's copy carries only in-frame clones and drops some. The sample includes nearly 400,000 clones, roughly 89% of them seen just once. The germline CDR1 and CDR2 sequences are KGHDR and SFDVKD. The junction had 6 bases not matched to a gene; V was cut back by 4 bases and J by 4 bases. The CDR3 is made up of 15 amino acids. Sequences were obtained from PBMCs or T cells enriched from blood (not recorded which). The receptor was isolated from a woman aged 25 to 39 who had recovered from COVID-19. The chain joins TRBV24-1 to TRBJ1-3; 7 positions match TRBD1. Here the CDR3 reads CATSEVGQRGNTIYF. The CDR3, as DNA: TGTGCCACCAGTGAGGTGGGACAGAGAGGAAACACCATATATTTT.